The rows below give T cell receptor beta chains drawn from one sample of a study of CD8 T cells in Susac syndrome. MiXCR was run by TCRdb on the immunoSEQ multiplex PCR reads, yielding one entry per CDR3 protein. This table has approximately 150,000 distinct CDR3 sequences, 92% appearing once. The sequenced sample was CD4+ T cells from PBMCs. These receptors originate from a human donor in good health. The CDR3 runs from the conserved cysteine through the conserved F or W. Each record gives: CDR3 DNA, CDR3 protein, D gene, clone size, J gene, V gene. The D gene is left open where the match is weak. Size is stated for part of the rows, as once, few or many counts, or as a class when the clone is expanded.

DNA: TGTGCCAGTAGCCCTCCCGGGACAGGGCGCACTGAAGCTTTCTTT
CDR3: CASSPPGTGRTEAFF
D: TRBD1
size: .
J: TRBJ1-1
V: TRBV19

DNA: TGCAGCGTCCCCCCAGCGGGGGTATACAATGAGCAGTTCTTC
CDR3: CSVPPAGVYNEQFF
D: TRBD2
size: .
J: TRBJ2-1
V: TRBV29-1

DNA: TGCGCCAGCAGCTACGACGCTAACTATGGCTACACCTTC
CDR3: CASSYDANYGYTF
D: .
size: .
J: TRBJ1-2
V: TRBV5-1

DNA: TGTGCCAGCAGTTTAGGTGGAGGGGGGCGGTTGGGGGCTTTCTTT
CDR3: CASSLGGGGRLGAFF
D: .
size: .
J: TRBJ1-1
V: TRBV28

DNA: TGTGCCAGCAGCTTAGGGAGACAGGGCTACCAAGAGACCCAGTACTTC
CDR3: CASSLGRQGYQETQYF
D: TRBD1
size: few
J: TRBJ2-5
V: TRBV11-3

DNA: TGCGCCAGCAGTGATGGGACTGCACGAGATACGCAGTATTTT
CDR3: CASSDGTARDTQYF
D: .
size: once
J: TRBJ2-3
V: TRBV10-1

DNA: TGTGCCAGCGAGGGCAGGGGGACCGGGGAGCTGTTTTTT
CDR3: CASEGRGTGELFF
D: TRBD1
size: .
J: TRBJ2-2
V: TRBV6-2/TRBV6-3

DNA: TGCAGTGCTGCCTTGACAGATACTGAGACCCAGTACTTC
CDR3: CSAALTDTETQYF
D: .
size: .
J: TRBJ2-5
V: TRBV20-1

DNA: TGTGCCAGCAGCGCTCGGGACCTGGGAGATACGCAGTATTTT
CDR3: CASSARDLGDTQYF
D: .
size: .
J: TRBJ2-3
V: TRBV9

DNA: TGTGCCAGCAGCTCCACGGGCAGGGACCACAATGAGCAGTTCTTC
CDR3: CASSSTGRDHNEQFF
D: .
size: few
J: TRBJ2-1
V: TRBV9

DNA: TGTGCCAGCAGTTTATGGGGGACAGCCCCTTATGGCTACACCTTC
CDR3: CASSLWGTAPYGYTF
D: TRBD1
size: .
J: TRBJ1-2
V: TRBV28

DNA: TGTGCCAGCAGCTTTGGACAGGGGTCCTACAATGAGCAGTTCTTC
CDR3: CASSFGQGSYNEQFF
D: TRBD1
size: .
J: TRBJ2-1
V: TRBV7-2

DNA: TGCAGTGCTTTCTCGGCTCACTTTTATGGCTACACCTTC
CDR3: CSAFSAHFYGYTF
D: .
size: .
J: TRBJ1-2
V: TRBV20-1